This T cell receptor (beta chain) was captured in a study of monozygotic twins with inflammatory bowel disease. Study-wide results and caveats: Relative to healthy twins, IBD patients had fewer clonotypes in common with others, a gap that was especially apparent with disease activity. Varied immunosuppressive treatments among patients may have increased repertoire variability. IBD-affected twins scored below their healthy co-twins in TCRbeta diversity (inverse Simpson).

A note on this clonotype: Its cognate antigen is unknown.

The input for each TCR library was around 3.5 ug of total RNA. TCRdb re-called the 5' RACE reads, yielding one record per CDR3 amino acid sequence without DNA. Its table records over 150,000 distinct CDR3 sequences. The germline V gene encodes CDR1 SGDLS and CDR2 YYNGEE. This CDR3 has 12 residues. The TCR originated in a human donor with ulcerative colitis or Crohn's disease, or a healthy co-twin of an affected twin (not recorded which). The chain is built from TRBV9 and TRBJ2-7. The sequenced sample was blood. This chain's CDR3 is CASSVGGREQYF.